These 16 T cell receptor beta chains were sequenced from one sample in a study of blood T cell repertoires in COVID-19. Method: immunoSEQ multiplex PCR; TCRdb's copy keeps in-frame clones and lacks some. The repertoire holds 150,000 to 200,000 clones, with approximately 85% as singletons. The sample taken for sequencing was PBMCs or T cells enriched from blood (not recorded which). The origin of the receptors is a woman aged 30 to 39 who had recovered from COVID-19.

Comments on this clone: Since a much larger clone is just one base distant, this may be a read error. The chain links TRBV5-4 to TRBJ2-2, with 14 bases aligning to TRBD2. V lost 6 bases, J lost 7 bases, and 5 bases stayed unmatched. The CDR3 extends over 15 amino acids. Looked up from germline, CDR1 is SGHNT and CDR2 is YYREEE (reference sequence). Here the CDR3 DNA reads TGTGCCAGCAACATCGGGACTAGCGGGAGCGGGGAGCTGTTTTTT. It yields the protein CASNIGTSGSGELFF.

The V and J genes are TRBV2 and TRBJ1-4, with a possible D match to TRBD1 (6 bases). The CDR3 sequence is 15 residues long. Trimming shortened V by 6 bases and J by 4 bases, and 15 bases separated the two germline ends. The V gene's germline CDR1 is SNHLY and CDR2 FYNNEI. The CDR3 region has the DNA TGTGCCAGCAGACCCACCACAGGGAGTAATGAAAAACTGTTTTTT. This encodes CASRPTTGSNEKLFF.

The rearrangement links TRBV7-8 to TRBJ1-1, with no clear D. Trimming took 4 bases from V and 7 from J, leaving 13 bases between them. The CDR3 contains 13 residues. The germline CDR1 and CDR2 sequences are SGHVS and FQNEAQ. CDR3 loop: CASSSRPLLEAFF. The CDR3 DNA follows: TGTGCCAGCAGCTCGAGGCCCTTGCTTGAAGCTTTCTTT.

The table lists this clone with a few counts. The chain has TRBV24-1 and TRBJ1-1; the match to TRBD1 covers 11 bases. Per germline, CDR1 KGHDR and CDR2 SFDVKD. The CDR3 covers 17 residues. V gave up 9 bases and J gave up 4 bases; unmatched junction bases: 15. CDR3 nucleotide sequence: TGTGCCACCTGTAATCCAGGACAGGGGGCAGGGTGCACTGAAGCTTTCTTT. This codes for CATCNPGQGAGCTEAFF.

This chain joins TRBV2 and TRBJ1-2; weak D call: TRBD1 (5 bases). The CDR3 consists of 13 residues. The V end was cut by 8 bases, the J end by 3 bases, with 13 bases between. Germline CDR1 and CDR2: SNHLY and FYNNEI. The CDR3 nucleotides are TGTGCCAGCGCGGCAGGGTGGGACTATGGCTACACCTTC. Translated: CASAAGWDYGYTF.

The genes are TRBV7-9 and TRBJ2-1; D gene uncertain. Germline V gene data show CDR1 as SEHNR and CDR2 as FQNEAQ (reference sequence). The CDR3 runs 13 residues. Deletions cut 4 bases from V and 0 bases from J, with 4 bases between. This CDR3 is CASSYSSYNEQFF. CDR3 sequence (DNA): TGTGCCAGCAGCTATAGCTCCTACAATGAGCAGTTCTTC.

The V gene is TRBV19, the J gene TRBJ2-7; D is perhaps TRBD1 (6 bases). The germline V and J ends were trimmed by 3 bases and 2 bases, with 14 bases remaining between them. CDR1 LNHDA and CDR2 SQIVND come from the germline V gene (reference sequence). This CDR3 has 15 amino acids. CDR3 sequence (DNA): TGTGCCAGTAGTATTGGTAGGACAGCAGCCTACGAGCAGTACTTC. As protein: CASSIGRTAAYEQYF.

V gene TRBV30 combines with J gene TRBJ1-6; TRBD1 agrees at 7 bases. CDR3 length: 15 residues. Trimming at V came to 1 base and at J to 6 bases, leaving 6 bases not matched to a gene. Germline-derived CDR1 and CDR2 are GTSNPN and SVGIG (reference sequence). The CDR3 reads CAWSGKTGRNSPLHF. The CDR3 bases are TGTGCCTGGAGTGGGAAGACAGGGCGTAATTCACCCCTCCACTTT.

This clone came up a few times. This rearrangement joins TRBV28 to TRBJ1-1; 7 nucleotides align to TRBD1. Germline V gene data show CDR1 as MDHEN and CDR2 as SYDVKM. The CDR3 is 13 residues long. V shed 4 bases, J shed 6 bases, and the junction held 5 bases outside the gene matches. The CDR3 here is CASSWSGTAEAFF. CDR3 DNA: TGTGCCAGCAGTTGGAGTGGGACAGCTGAAGCTTTCTTT.

The gene calls are TRBV5-1 and TRBJ2-1; 7 nucleotides match TRBD2. The CDR3 is 19 amino acids. CDR1 is SGHRS, CDR2 YFSETQ, per germline. Germline trimming cut 0 bases from V and 4 bases from J; bases unmatched to any gene: 16. CDR3 amino acids: CASSLGWGMASGLYNEQFF. The CDR3 DNA sequence: TGCGCCAGCAGCTTGGGTTGGGGAATGGCTAGCGGCCTGTACAATGAGCAGTTCTTC. The full variable domain, with the rest looked up from reference TRBV5-1 and TRBJ2-1, is KAGVTQTPRYLIKTRGQQVTLSCSPISGHRSVSWYQQTPGQGLQFLFEYFSETQRNKGNFPGRFSGRQFSNSRSEMNVSTLELGDSALYLCASSLGWGMASGLYNEQFFGPGTRLTVL.

The chain uses TRBV6-1 and TRBJ1-3, with a possible D match to TRBD1 (6 bases). Trimming cost V 3 bases and J 9 bases, with 18 bases left between them. The V gene's germline CDR1 is MNHNS and CDR2 SASEGT. The CDR3 is 15 residues long. CDR3 sequence reads: CASSEGEGGVSTIYF. The CDR3 region has the DNA TGTGCCAGCAGTGAGGGGGAAGGGGGGGTGAGCACCATATATTTT.

The rearrangement uses TRBV9 and TRBJ1-2; TRBD1 aligns across 7 bases. The CDR3 has 13 residues. Germline CDR1 is SGDLS and CDR2 is YYNGEE. Trimming removed 6 bases from V and 6 bases from J; junction bases left unmatched: 8. CDR3 sequence: CASTSGTANGYTF. The DNA of the CDR3 is TGTGCCAGCACCTCCGGGACAGCTAATGGCTACACCTTC.

V gene TRBV4-1 combines with J gene TRBJ1-2; TRBD1 agrees at 7 bases. The CDR3 has 15 amino acids. Germline CDR1 is MGHRA and CDR2 is YSYEKL. J gave up 2 bases and V 4 bases, and 7 bases lay outside the gene matches. The CDR3 nucleotides read TGCGCCAGCAGCCCTGGGACAGCATCCAACTATGGCTACACCTTC. Amino acids: CASSPGTASNYGYTF.

This rearrangement joins TRBV5-1 to TRBJ1-1; 8 nucleotides match TRBD1. The CDR3 sequence is 17 residues long. V shed 2 bases and J 0 bases; nucleotides not matched to a gene: 9. CDR1 and CDR2 from the germline V gene are SGHRS and YFSETQ. The CDR3 region is CASSLHRGNDLNTEAFF. CDR3 nucleotides: TGCGCCAGCAGCTTACACAGGGGGAACGACTTGAACACTGAAGCTTTCTTT.

The table lists this clone with a few counts. J is TRBJ1-1 and V is TRBV6-1, with a weak D call TRBD1 (5 bases). The V gene lost 3 bases and the J gene lost 4 bases, with 12 bases spanning the gap. The CDR3 runs 14 residues. Germline V lookup: CDR1 MNHNS, CDR2 SASEGT. CDR3 protein: CASSDQGWGTEAFF. The CDR3 DNA follows: TGTGCCAGCAGTGACCAGGGTTGGGGCACTGAAGCTTTCTTT.

This clone was detected only once. This CDR3 is missing its conserved last phenylalanine or tryptophan, likely due to a read error. No DNA is shown, since the ends of the CDR3 on it are uncertain; the CDR3 is the one TCRdb lists. V gene TRBV28 combines with J gene TRBJ2-7; TRBD2 is the table's D call, not checked against the DNA. CDR1 is MDHEN and CDR2 is SYDVKM in the germline V gene. 13 amino acids form the CDR3, both terminal residues included. The CDR3 sequence: CASSPGGRSGKEI.